This TCR beta chain emerged from a study of T cell responses to AZD1222 COVID-19 vaccine. General study results and limits: Reports indicate that nearly half of spike-specific TCRs are directed at unmutated variant regions.

The repertoire was sequenced with immunoSEQ multiplex PCR; TCRdb's copy has only in-frame clones and lacks some. This sample has 100,000 to 150,000 clones; around 90% occur once, and the top ten carry 4% to 5%. Germline CDR1 is MDHEN and CDR2 is SYDVKM. The CDR3 length is 16 residues. Germline trimming cut 5 bases from V and 0 bases from J; bases unmatched to any gene: 9. In regard to this clone: The antigen is unknown.

The sample was peripheral blood, taken 28 days after the second dose of the MenACWY control vaccine. The receptor's source is an adult who received the MenACWY meningococcal vaccine as a control. The rearrangement uses TRBV28 and TRBJ2-7, with TRBD1 identical over 8 bases. The CDR3 here is CASSRRQGRSSYEQYF. CDR3 nucleotides: TGTGCCAGCAGTCGACGACAGGGGAGAAGCTCCTACGAGCAGTACTTC.